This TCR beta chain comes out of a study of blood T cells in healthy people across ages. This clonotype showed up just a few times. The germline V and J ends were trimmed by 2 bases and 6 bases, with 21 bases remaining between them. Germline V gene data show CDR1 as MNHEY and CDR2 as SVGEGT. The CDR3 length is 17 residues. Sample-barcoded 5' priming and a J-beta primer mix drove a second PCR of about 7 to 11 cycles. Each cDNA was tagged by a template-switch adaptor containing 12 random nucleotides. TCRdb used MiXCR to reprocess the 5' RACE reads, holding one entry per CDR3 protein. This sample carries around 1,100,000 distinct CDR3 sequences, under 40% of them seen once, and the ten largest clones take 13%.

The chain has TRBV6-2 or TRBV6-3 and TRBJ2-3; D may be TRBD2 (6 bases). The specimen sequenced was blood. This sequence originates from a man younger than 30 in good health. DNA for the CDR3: TGTGCCAGCAGTTACAACCACGGACTACCGGCCCCTGATACGCAGTATTTT. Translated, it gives CASSYNHGLPAPDTQYF.